Sequencing of this T cell receptor beta chain was carried out in a study of T cell clones after liver transplantation. Study-wide context: Patients counted as tolerant after at least one year off all immunosuppression, enzymes not exceeding twice normal.

Germline V gene data show CDR1 as MDHEN and CDR2 as SYDVKM. The CDR3 totals 17 residues. The junction had 9 bases not matched to a gene; V was cut back by 5 bases and J by 1 base. This table comes from immunoSEQ multiplex PCR, and its TCRdb copy is limited to in-frame clones, with some not included. The sample shows fewer than 65,000 clones, about 70% of them seen only once. The sequence was obtained from a human patient who received a liver transplant. Some T cells may be supplied by the graft donor. Sequencing was performed on CD4+ T cells from blood, taken at the 22-month timepoint. The V and J genes are TRBV28 and TRBJ2-2; 8 bases are a match to TRBD1. Written as DNA, the CDR3 is TGTGCCAGCAGTCCATATCGTGGGACAGGGAACACCGGGGAGCTGTTTTTT. This gives the protein CASSPYRGTGNTGELFF.